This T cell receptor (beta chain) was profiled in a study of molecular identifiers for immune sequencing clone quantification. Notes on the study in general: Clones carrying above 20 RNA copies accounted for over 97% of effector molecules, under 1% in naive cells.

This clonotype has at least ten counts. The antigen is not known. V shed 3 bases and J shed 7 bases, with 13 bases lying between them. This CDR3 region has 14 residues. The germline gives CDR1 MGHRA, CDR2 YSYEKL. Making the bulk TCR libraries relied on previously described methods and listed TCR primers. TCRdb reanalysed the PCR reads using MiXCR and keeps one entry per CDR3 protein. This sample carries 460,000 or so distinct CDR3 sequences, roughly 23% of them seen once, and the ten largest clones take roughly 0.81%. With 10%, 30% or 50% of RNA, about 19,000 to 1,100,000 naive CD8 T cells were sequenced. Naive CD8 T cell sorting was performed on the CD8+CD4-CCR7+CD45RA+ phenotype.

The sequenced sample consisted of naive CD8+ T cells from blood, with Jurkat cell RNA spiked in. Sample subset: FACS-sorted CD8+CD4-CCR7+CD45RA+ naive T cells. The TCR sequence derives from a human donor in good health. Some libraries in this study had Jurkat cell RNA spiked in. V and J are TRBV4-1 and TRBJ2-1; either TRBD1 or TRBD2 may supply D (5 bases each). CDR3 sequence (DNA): TGCGCCAGCAGCCAGCTACGGGGCCGAAATGAGCAGTTCTTC. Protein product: CASSQLRGRNEQFF.